The source of this TCR beta chain is a study of shared T cell receptors in the human thymus. Produced via immunoSEQ multiplex PCR; TCRdb's table is partial and in-frame only. Of approximately 760,000 clones in the sample, 70% to 90% were seen once. The CDR3 extends over 15 amino acids. Germline loops: CDR1 MNHNS, CDR2 SASEGT. V was pared by 2 bases and J by 0 bases, with 10 bases between. Another study also made use of these data, one on human thymus T cells. This second study says: The thymus tissue came from resections taken during corrective heart surgery. What appeared biased in thymic and blood repertoires was the usage of V and J genes. Overlap was high between thymic repertoires from unrelated individuals, as reported in related research.

This chain links TRBV6-1 with TRBJ1-1; D is ambiguous. The TCR comes from a girl under three years old with a congenital heart defect. Sequencing input: thymocytes. The CDR3 nucleotides are TGTGCCAGCAGTGAATCCGACGGGGTGAACACTGAAGCTTTCTTT. Amino acid sequence: CASSESDGVNTEAFF.